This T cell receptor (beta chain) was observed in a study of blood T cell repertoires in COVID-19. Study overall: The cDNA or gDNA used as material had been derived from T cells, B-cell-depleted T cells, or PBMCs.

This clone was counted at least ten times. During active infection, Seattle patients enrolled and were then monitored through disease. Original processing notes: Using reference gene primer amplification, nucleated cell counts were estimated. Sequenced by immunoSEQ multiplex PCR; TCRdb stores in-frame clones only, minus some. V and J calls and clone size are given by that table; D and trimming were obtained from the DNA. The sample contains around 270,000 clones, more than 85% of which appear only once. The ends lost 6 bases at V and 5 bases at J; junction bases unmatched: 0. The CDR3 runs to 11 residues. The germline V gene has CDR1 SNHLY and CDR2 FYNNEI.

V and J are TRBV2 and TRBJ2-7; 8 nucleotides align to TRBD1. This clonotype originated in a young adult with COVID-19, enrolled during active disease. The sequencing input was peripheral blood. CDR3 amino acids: CASRQGDEQYF. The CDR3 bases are TGTGCCAGCAGACAGGGGGACGAGCAGTACTTC. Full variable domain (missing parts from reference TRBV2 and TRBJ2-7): EPEVTQTPSHQVTQMGQEVILRCVPISNHLYFYWYRQILGQKVEFLVSFYNNEISEKSEIFDDQFSVERPDGSNFTLKIRSTKLEDSAMYFCASRQGDEQYFGPGTRLTVT.